This T cell receptor (beta chain) was retrieved from a study of vaccination and CD4 T cells after COVID-19. In the study overall: There were six male and four female convalescents, and two of them were Hispanic.

Concerning this clonotype itself: Antigen: not known.

The CDR3 runs to 15 residues. Germline CDR1 reads MGHRA; CDR2 reads YSYEKL. V lost 4 bases and J lost 0; bases outside the gene matches: 6. Treatment meaning: roughly ten-day PBMC culture with coronavirus spike peptide pools or control peptides (ViraFEST assay). An unexposed donor provided the CD4+ T cells, which were collected before the COVID-19 pandemic (2011-2018). With 9.5 to 10 ug/ml peptide pools and 9.5 to 10 IU/ml IL-2, PBMCs were cultured at fewer than 2.5 million per well. Cultured CD4+ T cells had their DNA profiled by the Oncomine TCR Beta short-read assay. Cultured CD4+ T cells were the source of extracted genomic DNA. TCRdb reanalysed the PCR reads using MiXCR and keeps one entry per CDR3 protein. The sample contains a few thousand distinct CDR3 sequences, approximately 40% of which appear only once.

The material sequenced was CD4+ T cells from blood, cultured in vitro. The sequence was obtained from a human donor in good health. The chain joins TRBV4-1 to TRBJ2-7; the match to TRBD1 covers 7 bases. The CDR3 region is CASSRQQGYSYEQYF. The CDR3 nucleotides are TGCGCCAGCAGCCGGCAACAGGGGTACTCCTACGAGCAGTACTTC.